Sequencing of this TCR beta chain was carried out in a study of blood T cell repertoires in COVID-19. Study-wide background: The study drew acute and convalescent COVID-19 samples from the United States, Italy and Spain. PBMCs, B-cell-depleted T cells, or T cells provided the cDNA or gDNA that made up the material.

The count of this clone is one. The V segment lost 4 bases and the J segment 1 base; nucleotides outside the gene matches: 6. The CDR3 consists of 16 residues. Germline V gene lookup returns CDR1 LNHDA and CDR2 SQIVND (reference sequence). In the original workflow: Amplification from reference gene primers served as the basis for estimated nucleated cell counts. Produced via immunoSEQ multiplex PCR; TCRdb's table is partial and in-frame only. V and J calls and clone size are given by that table; D and trimming were obtained from the DNA. The table lists around 75,000 clones, more than 70% of them singletons.

This receptor was identified in a human donor in a cohort sampled during active COVID-19. The material sequenced was peripheral blood. The rearrangement links TRBV19 to TRBJ1-2; TRBD1 matches at 10 bases. The DNA of the CDR3 is TGTGCCAGTAGTACCAGACAGGGGGCGAGTAACTATGGCTACACCTTC. It is translated as CASSTRQGASNYGYTF.